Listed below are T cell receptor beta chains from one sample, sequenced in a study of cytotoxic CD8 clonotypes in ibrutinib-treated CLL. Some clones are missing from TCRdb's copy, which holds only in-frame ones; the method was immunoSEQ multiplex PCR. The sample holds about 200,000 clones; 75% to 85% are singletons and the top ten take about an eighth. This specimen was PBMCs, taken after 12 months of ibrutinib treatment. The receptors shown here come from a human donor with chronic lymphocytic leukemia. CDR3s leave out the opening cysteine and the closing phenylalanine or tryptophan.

ASSLYNSYEQY	TRBV7-9	TRBJ2-7
ASSHRQGKYNEQF	TRBV11-3	TRBJ2-1
ASSLYMLGGEKLF	TRBV5-6	TRBJ1-4
ASRRRGVGEAF	TRBV6-7	TRBJ1-1
ASSTLGGKETQY	TRBV19	TRBJ2-5
ASSHSLDFYNEQF	TRBV4-1	TRBJ2-1
ASSYQLAELYNEQF	TRBV27	TRBJ2-1
ASSPRGGRVDTQY	TRBV5-1	TRBJ2-3
AWTKGAQETQY	TRBV30	TRBJ2-5
ASADRGEKLF	TRBV19	TRBJ1-4
ASSLVGGGAGETQY	TRBV7-2	TRBJ2-5
ASSERLAGVTDTQY	TRBV6-1	TRBJ2-3
ASRGYTQY	TRBV28	TRBJ2-3
ASSLGSPGDRADTNTEAF	TRBV5-1	TRBJ1-1
ASSIKGPLEAF	TRBV19	TRBJ1-1
AIRDSGGNGYT	TRBV10-3	TRBJ1-2
SVPFGLSSYNEQF	TRBV29-1	TRBJ2-1
ASEMGLAGGTDTQY	TRBV28	TRBJ2-3
ASSLNVEGYT	TRBV2	TRBJ1-2
ASSGRTPRDTQY	TRBV25-1	TRBJ2-3
ASNVRGWEQY	TRBV2	TRBJ2-7
AWSHTGGNTIY	TRBV30	TRBJ1-3
ASSLGPYSNTEAF	TRBV11-2	TRBJ1-1
ASSLGTTHPGDEQF	TRBV5-1	TRBJ2-1
ASSSNQGLLPQH	TRBV5-6	TRBJ1-5
ASSQDLSGQEAF	TRBV4-1	TRBJ1-1
ASSLGGEQF	TRBV5-6	TRBJ2-1
ASSPGDRGRPGELF	TRBV9	TRBJ2-2
ATLPYGTASYEQY	TRBV5-4	TRBJ2-7
ASSRNTGANVLT	TRBV9	TRBJ2-6
ASSPGGQGLDEQY	TRBV18	TRBJ2-7
APPPRGRTDTQY	TRBV5-1	TRBJ2-3
ASSSRPPEKLF	TRBV6-1	TRBJ1-4
ASSPGGGARQY	TRBV14	TRBJ2-7
ASSYRRELF	TRBV6-5	TRBJ2-2
ASSQAPSELNSPLH	TRBV4-1	TRBJ1-6
ASSTYRGANTGELF	TRBV4-1	TRBJ2-2
ASRPPLRAGANVLT	TRBV27	TRBJ2-6
ASGLVYSGSPGELF	TRBV12-5	TRBJ2-2
AWSKTGQFNEQY	TRBV30	TRBJ2-7
ASSRTTGRTDIQY	TRBV14	TRBJ2-4
ASSLGGNTIY	TRBV5-4	TRBJ1-3
ASSLVPSGGAYGYT	TRBV5-1	TRBJ1-2
ASSKDVATEAKNIQY	TRBV21-1	TRBJ2-4
ASSYSSGQGIPEAF	TRBV6-6	TRBJ1-1
ASKPGGPGPIEQF	TRBV28	TRBJ2-1
ASSPELSSYNEQF	TRBV19	TRBJ2-1